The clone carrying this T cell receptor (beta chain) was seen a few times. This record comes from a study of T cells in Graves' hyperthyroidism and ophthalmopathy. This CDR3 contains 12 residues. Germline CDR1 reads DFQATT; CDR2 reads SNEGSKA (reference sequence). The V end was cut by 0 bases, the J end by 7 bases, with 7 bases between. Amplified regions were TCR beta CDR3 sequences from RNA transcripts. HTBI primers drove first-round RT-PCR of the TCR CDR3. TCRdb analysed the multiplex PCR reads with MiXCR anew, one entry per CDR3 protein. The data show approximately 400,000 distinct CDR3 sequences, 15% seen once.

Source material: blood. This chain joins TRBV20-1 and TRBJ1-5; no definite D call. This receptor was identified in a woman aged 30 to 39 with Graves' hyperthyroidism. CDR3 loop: CSARDLGQPQHF. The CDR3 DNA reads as TGCAGTGCTAGAGATCTTGGGCAGCCCCAGCATTTT.